This TCR beta chain appears in the sequencing data of a study of blood T cell repertoires in COVID-19. Sequenced by immunoSEQ multiplex PCR; TCRdb stores in-frame clones only, minus some. Counted here are 390,000 or so clones, 90% occurring once; the ten biggest clones make up 6.5% to 7%. The CDR3 consists of 15 residues. V was pared by 7 bases and J by 5 bases, with 20 bases between. Per the germline V gene, CDR1 is MNHEY and CDR2 is SMNVEV (reference sequence). This receptor was identified in a man in his late teens or twenties with active or convalescent COVID-19. The V and J genes are TRBV27 and TRBJ1-1; a possible D gene is TRBD1 (6 bases). The sequenced sample consisted of peripheral blood. In nucleotides, the CDR3 is TGTGCCAGCACTCTAGGGGGGGGGAGTCGGACTGAAGCTTTCTTT. Protein sequence: CASTLGGGSRTEAFF.